The 6 T cell receptor beta chains listed next were all sequenced from one sample in a study of blood T cell repertoires in COVID-19 (dated by TCRdb to 2018 to 2021). Libraries came from the immunoSEQ multiplex PCR assay. TCRdb provides this immuneACCESS table in a form limited to in-frame rearrangements. Some clones are lacking; in checked studies, under half of them reflect an unresolved V gene, and why the rest are absent is not known. The sample has approximately 92,000 clones on record, 82% of them singletons. 15% to 20% of the sample is held by the ten biggest clonotypes. What was sequenced was peripheral blood. The origin of the receptors is a man at least 80 years old with acute or convalescent COVID-19.

V gene TRBV11-2 combines with J gene TRBJ1-6, with D unresolved. Trimming removed 4 bases from V and 6 bases from J, with 13 bases in between. The germline CDR1 and CDR2 sequences are SGHAT and FQNNGV. The CDR3 loop spans 15 amino acids. CDR3 amino acids: CASSSPVGGNSPLHF. The CDR3 DNA is TGTGCCAGCAGCTCCCCAGTGGGAGGTAATTCACCCCTCCACTTT.

This chain links TRBV18 with TRBJ2-7, with 7 bases that match TRBD1. This CDR3 is built from 15 residues. Germline CDR1 reads KGHSH; CDR2 reads LQKENI. V gave up 0 bases and J gave up 1 base; unmatched junction bases: 3. CDR3: CASSPPWDRSYEQYF. The CDR3 region has the DNA TGTGCCAGCTCACCACCTTGGGACAGATCCTACGAGCAGTACTTC.

CDR3 in amino acids: CASSLGGLESEAFF. CDR3 in DNA: TGTGCCAGCAGTCTGGGAGGCCTAGAATCTGAAGCTTTCTTT. The chain couples TRBV6-5 to TRBJ1-1, with D hard to call. The CDR3 is 14 residues long. Trimming pared 5 bases from V and 6 bases from J, leaving 16 bases between. The germline CDR1 and CDR2 sequences are MNHEY and SVGAGI.

This clone was counted a single time. The rearrangement joins TRBV3-1 (or the pseudogene TRBV3-2) to TRBJ2-1; D perhaps matches TRBD2 (5 bases). V lost 0 bases to trimming and J lost 9 bases, with 12 bases between them. Germline CDR1 LGHDT, CDR2 YNNKEL (reference sequence). The CDR3 has 14 residues. CDR3: CASSQDRGIGEQFF. CDR3 DNA: TGTGCCAGCAGCCAAGATCGAGGGATTGGTGAGCAGTTCTTC.

The rearrangement links TRBV12-3 or TRBV12-4 to TRBJ1-3; possibly TRBD1 for D (5 bases). V was shortened by 1 base and J by 12 bases, with 13 bases between the two germline ends. There are 13 residues in the CDR3. The CDR3 DNA reads as TGTGCCAGCAGTTTAGGCCCCTACGGGGGCATATATTTT. This encodes CASSLGPYGGIYF.

This clone was observed a few times. The rearrangement links TRBV27 to TRBJ1-5; 10 nucleotides match TRBD1. Germline CDR1 and CDR2: MNHEY and SMNVEV (reference sequence). The V gene end was trimmed by 5 bases and the J gene end by 0 bases; junction bases not matched to a gene: 7. The CDR3 consists of 17 residues. CDR3 bases: TGTGCCAGCAGTCCGACAGGGGGCCGATATAGCAATCAGCCCCAGCATTTT. It codes for CASSPTGGRYSNQPQHF.